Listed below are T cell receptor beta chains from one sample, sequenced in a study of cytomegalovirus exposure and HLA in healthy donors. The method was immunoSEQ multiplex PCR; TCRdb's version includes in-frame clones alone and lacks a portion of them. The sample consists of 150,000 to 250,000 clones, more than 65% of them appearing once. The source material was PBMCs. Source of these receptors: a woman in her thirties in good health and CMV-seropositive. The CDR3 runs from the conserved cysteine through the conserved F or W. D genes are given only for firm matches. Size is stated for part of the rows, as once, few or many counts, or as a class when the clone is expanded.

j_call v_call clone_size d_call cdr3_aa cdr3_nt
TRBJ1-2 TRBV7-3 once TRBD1 CASSLSADRTGLYGYTF TGTGCCAGCAGCTTATCGGCCGACCGGACAGGGCTCTATGGCTACACCTTC
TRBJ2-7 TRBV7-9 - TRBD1 CASRLGQGLGEQYF TGTGCCAGCAGATTGGGACAGGGTCTCGGGGAGCAGTACTTC
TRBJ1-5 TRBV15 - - CATSRDLSGVSEPQHF TGTGCCACCAGCAGAGATCTATCCGGGGTCTCGGAGCCCCAGCATTTT
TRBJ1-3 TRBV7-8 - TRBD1 CASSDRGWDTIYF TGTGCCAGCAGCGACAGGGGCTGGGACACCATATATTTT
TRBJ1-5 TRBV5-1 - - CASSFRGEQPQHF TGCGCCAGCAGCTTCCGGGGAGAGCAGCCCCAGCATTTT
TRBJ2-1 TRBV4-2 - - CASSQAPSEDNNEQFF TGTGCCAGCAGCCAAGCACCTAGCGAGGACAACAATGAGCAGTTCTTC
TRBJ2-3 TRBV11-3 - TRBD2 CASSQGLAEGVDTQYF TGTGCCAGCAGCCAGGGACTAGCGGAGGGTGTAGATACGCAGTATTTT
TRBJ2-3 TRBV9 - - CASSEGLSTDTQYF TGTGCCAGCAGCGAGGGACTTTCAACAGATACGCAGTATTTT
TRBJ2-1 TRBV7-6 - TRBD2 CASSARAGGGEQFF TGTGCCAGCAGCGCCAGAGCGGGAGGGGGTGAGCAGTTCTTC
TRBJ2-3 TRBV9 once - CASSVAPYGIDTQYF TGTGCCAGCAGCGTAGCCCCCTACGGGATAGATACGCAGTATTTT
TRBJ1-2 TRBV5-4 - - CASSSKTGNYGYTF TGTGCCAGCAGCTCTAAGACGGGAAACTATGGCTACACCTTC
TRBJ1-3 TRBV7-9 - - CASSFPLGALGNTIYF TGTGCCAGCAGCTTCCCTCTAGGGGCTCTTGGAAACACCATATATTTT
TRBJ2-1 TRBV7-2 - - CASSLVSAGTPFF TGTGCCAGCAGCTTAGTCAGTGCGGGGACGCCGTTCTTC
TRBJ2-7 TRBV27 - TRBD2 CASSLVTSVWYEQYF TGTGCCAGCAGTTTAGTTACTAGCGTATGGTACGAGCAGTACTTC
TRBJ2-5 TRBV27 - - CASSLSTEQETQYF TGTGCCAGCAGTTTAAGCACAGAGCAAGAGACCCAGTACTTC
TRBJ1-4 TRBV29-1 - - CSVDSTGTNEKLFF TGCAGCGTTGATTCGACGGGGACTAATGAAAAACTGTTTTTT
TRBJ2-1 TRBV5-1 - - CASSLEGWQFF TGCGCCAGCAGCTTGGAGGGGTGGCAGTTCTTC
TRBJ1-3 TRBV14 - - CASRGSSGNTIYF TGTGCCAGCAGGGGCAGCTCTGGAAACACCATATATTTT
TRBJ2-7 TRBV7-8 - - CASSLRAANSYEQYF TGTGCCAGCAGCCTCAGGGCGGCCAACTCCTACGAGCAGTACTTC
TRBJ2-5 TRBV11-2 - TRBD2 CASTSMASGSFGETQYF TGTGCCAGCACCTCAATGGCTAGCGGGAGTTTTGGGGAGACCCAGTACTTC
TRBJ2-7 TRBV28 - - CASSLTGTSEQYF TGTGCCAGCAGTTTGACAGGGACTTCCGAGCAGTACTTC
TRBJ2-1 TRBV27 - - CASTRGLAERTRYNEQFF TGTGCCAGCACCCGGGGGCTAGCGGAACGGACGCGCTACAATGAGCAGTTCTTC
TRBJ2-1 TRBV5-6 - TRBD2 CASSFREAGRQFF TGTGCCAGCAGCTTTCGGGAGGCGGGTCGGCAGTTCTTC